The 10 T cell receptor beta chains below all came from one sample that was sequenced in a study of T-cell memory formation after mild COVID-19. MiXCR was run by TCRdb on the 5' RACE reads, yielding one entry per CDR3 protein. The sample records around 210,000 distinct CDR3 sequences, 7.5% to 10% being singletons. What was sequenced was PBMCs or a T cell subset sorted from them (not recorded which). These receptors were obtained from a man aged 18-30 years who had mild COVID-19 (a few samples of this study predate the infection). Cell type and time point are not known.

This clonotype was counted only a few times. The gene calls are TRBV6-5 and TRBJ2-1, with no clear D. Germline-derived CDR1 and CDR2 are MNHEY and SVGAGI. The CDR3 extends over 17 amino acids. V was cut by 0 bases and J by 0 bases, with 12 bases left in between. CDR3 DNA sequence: TGTGCCAGCAGTTACTCGCCAGTCGCAAGCTCCTACAATGAGCAGTTCTTC. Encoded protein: CASSYSPVASSYNEQFF.

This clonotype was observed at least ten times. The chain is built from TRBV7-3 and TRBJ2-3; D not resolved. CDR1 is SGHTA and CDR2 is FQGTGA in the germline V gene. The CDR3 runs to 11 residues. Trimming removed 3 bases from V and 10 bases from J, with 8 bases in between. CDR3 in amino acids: CASSFFRAQYF. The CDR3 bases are TGTGCCAGCAGCTTTTTTAGAGCGCAGTATTTT. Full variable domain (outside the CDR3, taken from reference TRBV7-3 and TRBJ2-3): GAGVSQTPSNKVTEKGKYVELRCDPISGHTALYWYRQSLGQGPEFLIYFQGTGAADDSGLPNDRFFAVRPEGSVSTLKIQRTERGDSAVYLCASSFFRAQYFGPGTRLTVL.

Here the CDR3 reads CASSLGGPQPQHF. The CDR3 bases are TGCGCCAGCAGCTTGGGGGGCCCTCAGCCCCAGCATTTT. The chain uses TRBV5-1 and TRBJ1-5, with TRBD1 as a possible D gene (5 bases). Germline V gene lookup returns CDR1 SGHRS and CDR2 YFSETQ. V was cut by 0 bases and J by 6 bases, with 7 bases left in between. CDR3 size: 13 residues.

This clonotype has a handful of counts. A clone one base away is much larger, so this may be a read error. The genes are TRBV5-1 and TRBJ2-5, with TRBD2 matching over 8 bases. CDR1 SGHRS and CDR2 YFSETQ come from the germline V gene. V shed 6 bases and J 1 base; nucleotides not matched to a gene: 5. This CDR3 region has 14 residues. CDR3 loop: CASTPGTSQETQYF. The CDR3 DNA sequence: TGCGCCAGCACCCCAGGGACTAGCCAAGAGACCCAGTACTTC. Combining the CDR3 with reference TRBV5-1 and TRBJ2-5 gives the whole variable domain KAGVTQTPRYLIKTRGQQVTLSCSPISGHRSVSWYQQTPGQGLQFLFEYFSETQRNKGNFPGRFSGRQFSNSRSEMNVSTLELGDSALYLCASTPGTSQETQYFGPGTRLLVL.

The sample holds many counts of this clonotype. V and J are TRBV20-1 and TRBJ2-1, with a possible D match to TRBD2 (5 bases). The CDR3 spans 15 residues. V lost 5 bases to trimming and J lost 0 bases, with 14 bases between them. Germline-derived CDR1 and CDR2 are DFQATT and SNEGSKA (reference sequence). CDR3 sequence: CSAPLLGSSYNEQFF. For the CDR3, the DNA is TGCAGTGCTCCTCTTCTAGGGAGCTCCTACAATGAGCAGTTCTTC.

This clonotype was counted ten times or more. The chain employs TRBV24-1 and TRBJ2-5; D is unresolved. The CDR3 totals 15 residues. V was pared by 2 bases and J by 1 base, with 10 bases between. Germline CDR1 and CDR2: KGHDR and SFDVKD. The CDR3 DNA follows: TGTGCCACCAGTGATTCCTCGACGGTCCAAGAGACCCAGTACTTC. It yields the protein CATSDSSTVQETQYF.

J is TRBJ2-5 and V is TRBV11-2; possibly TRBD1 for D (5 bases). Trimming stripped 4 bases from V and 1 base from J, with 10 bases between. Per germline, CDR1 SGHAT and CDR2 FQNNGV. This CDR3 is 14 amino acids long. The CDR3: CASSYQGVQETQYF. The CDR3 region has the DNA TGTGCCAGCAGCTATCAAGGGGTCCAAGAGACCCAGTACTTC.

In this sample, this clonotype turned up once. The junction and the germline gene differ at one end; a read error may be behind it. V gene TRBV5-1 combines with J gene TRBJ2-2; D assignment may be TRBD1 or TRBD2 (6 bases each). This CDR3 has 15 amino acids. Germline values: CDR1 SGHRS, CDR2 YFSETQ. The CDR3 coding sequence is TGCGCCAGCAGCTTGGCGGGGGCTAACACCGGGGAGATGTTTTTT. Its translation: CASSLAGANTGEMFF. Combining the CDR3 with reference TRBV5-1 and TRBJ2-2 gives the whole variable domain KAGVTQTPRYLIKTRGQQVTLSCSPISGHRSVSWYQQTPGQGLQFLFEYFSETQRNKGNFPGRFSGRQFSNSRSEMNVSTLELGDSALYLCASSLAGANTGEMFFGEGSRLTVL.

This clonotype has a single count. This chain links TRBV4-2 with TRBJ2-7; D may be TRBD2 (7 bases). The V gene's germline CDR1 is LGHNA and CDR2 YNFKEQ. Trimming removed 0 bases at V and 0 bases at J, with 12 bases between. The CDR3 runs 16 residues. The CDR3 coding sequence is TGTGCCAGCAGCCAAGAAGGCGGGGGCAGCTCCTACGAGCAGTACTTC. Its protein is CASSQEGGGSSYEQYF.

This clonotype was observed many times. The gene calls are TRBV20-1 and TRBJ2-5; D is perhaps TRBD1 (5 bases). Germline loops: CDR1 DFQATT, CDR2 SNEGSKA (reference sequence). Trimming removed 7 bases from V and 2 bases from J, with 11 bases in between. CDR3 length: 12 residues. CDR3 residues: CSDSDRQETQYF. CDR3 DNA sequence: TGCAGTGATAGTGACAGACAAGAGACCCAGTACTTC.